The text below deals with one T cell receptor beta chain. What antigen it recognizes has not been identified. It is likely a read error, because the conserved phenylalanine at the end of the CDR3 is missing. Because the CDR3's place on the DNA is in doubt, the DNA is left out and the CDR3 is given as listed by TCRdb. For CDR1 and CDR2, the germline V gene lists SNHLY and FYNNEI. Including both end residues, the CDR3 is 15 amino acids long. TCR libraries were built from about 420 ng RNA with the Immunoverse kit, using molecular barcoded adaptors covering alpha/delta and beta/gamma chains. TCR library preparation was performed with the same RNA that was used for transcriptome sequencing. Sequencing of TCR libraries was carried out on an Illumina HiSeq 4000 with 2 x 150 cycles. In the source study's methods: TCR reads were aligned to human V, D, J and C references and assembled into CDR3 clonotypes with MiXCR, including quality filtering and error correction. The tcR package in R was used for analysis of clonotype counts and gene usage diversity. Raw mapping reads were checked after the RNA-seq reads had been mapped by STAR aligner version 2.5.3a onto the human GRCh37 genome. To test how sequencing depth affected the clonotypes detected, IR-seq fastq files were randomly downsampled with Seqtk 1.3. TCRdb cleaned the public reads at Q25 with fastp, built clones with MiXCR and kept in-frame beta chains. Every distinct CDR3 protein forms one entry, paired with its most common genes and DNA. The authors' filters were not applied to this entry. Counted in this sample were about 40,000 distinct CDR3 sequences; about an eighth of them appeared once. The top ten constitute 27% of the sample.

The data were taken from a study of read filtering for tumor transcriptome and immune sequencing (dated by TCRdb to about 2020). Some background on the complete study: Of the patients in the cohort, around 17 were male and some 15 were female, and their mean age was about 69 years, with a range of roughly 45 to 80. By revised international staging, about 8 patients were R-ISS I, about 16 were R-ISS II and 7 were R-ISS III. After DNase treatment, whole-transcriptome libraries were prepared with the TruSeq RNA Access Library Prep Kit. TCR-region mapped reads per sample ranged from about 4.05 to 11 million with IR-seq versus only about 85 to 1273 with RNA-seq. Using the same bone marrow samples, the study compared TCR repertoires obtained by targeted immune repertoire sequencing with those obtained by bulk whole-transcriptome sequencing. One main goal was a read-filtering strategy for immune repertoire data, in particular deciding whether clonotypes backed by only one read should be removed.

Each patient had bone marrow sampled at the time of active disease. Ficoll-Hypaque density gradient centrifugation was used to isolate the bone marrow mononuclear cells. Myeloma plasma cells were removed and CD138-negative cells were obtained by negative selection following labeling with CD138 magnetic microbeads on a MACS separator. Flow cytometry on an Attune NxT with CD138 antibodies was used to check the purity of the isolated cells. Total RNA was extracted using TRIzol reagent and was quantified on a NanoDrop spectrophotometer. For each patient, the CD138-negative bone marrow sample underwent paired RNA-seq and IR-seq. Broader findings and caveats from the paper: The correlation between IR-seq and RNA-seq shared clonotype proportions rose when single-read clonotypes were removed. The sorted CD138-negative fraction was not purified T cells but a mixed bone marrow immune population. In IR-seq, around 85% of clonotypes but 3% to 3.5% of total reads were represented by single-read clonotypes, whereas in RNA-seq, 74.6% of clonotypes and about 40% of reads were represented by single-read clonotypes. Compared with RNA-seq, IR-seq captured clonotypes at much greater depth and more reliably, and a smaller IR-seq throughput was enough to identify most of the shared clonotypes.

This TCR was sampled from a donor aged 40 or older with multiple myeloma. The source material was a population of CD138-negative cells sorted from bone marrow. This specimen's cell subset or site label, interpreted: bone marrow mononuclear cells depleted of CD138+ plasma/myeloma cells by negative magnetic selection. Recombination linked TRBV2 to TRBJ2-1; the D call TRBD1 from the table was never checked on the DNA. The CDR3 corresponds to CASSEGTGSGNEQLS.